Listed below are T cell receptor beta chains from one sample, sequenced in a study of cytotoxic CD8 clonotypes in ibrutinib-treated CLL. Profiled with immunoSEQ multiplex PCR; TCRdb holds only in-frame clones, not every one. Of roughly 180,000 clones listed, less than 85% are singletons. The specimen comprised PBMCs, sampled after 24 months of ibrutinib treatment. The receptors shown here come from a human donor with chronic lymphocytic leukemia. Each CDR3 is given with its conserved first and last residue. The D gene is left open where the match is weak. For some rows the clone size is stated as once, few or many, or as a class when expanded; others skip it.

v_call: TRBV11-2
clone_size: NA
d_call: NA
j_call: TRBJ1-4
cdr3_nt: TGTGCCTCTGCATCGGGGCTGGGTAATGAAAAACTGTTTTTT
cdr3_aa: CASASGLGNEKLFF

v_call: TRBV5-1
clone_size: NA
d_call: NA
j_call: TRBJ1-5
cdr3_nt: TGCGCCAGCAGCCCTCTGGGGTCGGGGGACGGGAGGAGCAATCAGCCCCAGCATTTT
cdr3_aa: CASSPLGSGDGRSNQPQHF

v_call: TRBV10-1
clone_size: NA
d_call: NA
j_call: TRBJ1-1
cdr3_nt: TGCGCCAGCAGTGAGACTATGAACACTGAAGCTTTCTTT
cdr3_aa: CASSETMNTEAFF

v_call: TRBV6-5
clone_size: NA
d_call: TRBD1
j_call: TRBJ2-5
cdr3_nt: TGTGCCAGCAAAAACAGGACAGGACCCCAAGAGACCCAGTACTTC
cdr3_aa: CASKNRTGPQETQYF

v_call: TRBV5-1
clone_size: once
d_call: NA
j_call: TRBJ1-5
cdr3_nt: TGCGCCAGCAGCGCCCTGACTGATCAGCCCCAGCATTTT
cdr3_aa: CASSALTDQPQHF

v_call: TRBV11-2
clone_size: NA
d_call: NA
j_call: TRBJ2-3
cdr3_nt: TGTGCCAGCAGACGCGTCCATCTGAGCACAGATACGCAGTATTTT
cdr3_aa: CASRRVHLSTDTQYF

v_call: TRBV29-1
clone_size: NA
d_call: NA
j_call: TRBJ2-2
cdr3_nt: TGCAGCTCCCCCGGCCAGGCCGGGGAGCTGTTTTTT
cdr3_aa: CSSPGQAGELFF

v_call: TRBV5-1
clone_size: few
d_call: NA
j_call: TRBJ2-2
cdr3_nt: TGCGCCAGCAGCCCTCGAGATGGCACCGGGGAGCTGTTTTTT
cdr3_aa: CASSPRDGTGELFF

v_call: TRBV19
clone_size: few
d_call: TRBD1
j_call: TRBJ1-2
cdr3_nt: TGTGCCAGTAGCACAGGGGAGTCAGGGGCCTTTTATGGCTACACCTTC
cdr3_aa: CASSTGESGAFYGYTF

v_call: TRBV18
clone_size: NA
d_call: NA
j_call: TRBJ1-4
cdr3_nt: TGTGCCCAGGGGACGGGCCTTAATGAAAAACTGTTTTTT
cdr3_aa: CAQGTGLNEKLFF

v_call: TRBV6-1
clone_size: few
d_call: NA
j_call: TRBJ1-1
cdr3_nt: TGTGCCAGCAGTGGAAGGGGTATGAACACTGAAGCTTTCTTT
cdr3_aa: CASSGRGMNTEAFF

v_call: TRBV29-1
clone_size: NA
d_call: TRBD1
j_call: TRBJ2-2
cdr3_nt: TGCAGCGCCTTGCAGGGGGTCACCGGGGAGCTGTTTTTT
cdr3_aa: CSALQGVTGELFF

v_call: TRBV27
clone_size: NA
d_call: TRBD2
j_call: TRBJ2-1
cdr3_nt: TGTGCCAGCAGTAGATATAATGGGGGGGATGAGCAGTTCTTC
cdr3_aa: CASSRYNGGDEQFF

v_call: TRBV19
clone_size: NA
d_call: NA
j_call: TRBJ1-4
cdr3_nt: TGTGCCAGTAGTACCCCCTGGGGGCCTGCAACTAATGAAAAACTGTTTTTT
cdr3_aa: CASSTPWGPATNEKLFF

v_call: TRBV28
clone_size: NA
d_call: NA
j_call: TRBJ1-5
cdr3_nt: TGTGCCAGCAGTTTATGGAATTCAGGGGGCAATCAGCCCCAGCATTTT
cdr3_aa: CASSLWNSGGNQPQHF

v_call: TRBV30
clone_size: NA
d_call: NA
j_call: TRBJ2-7
cdr3_nt: TGTGCCTGGACCTCCGGGACAACATACGAGCAGTACTTC
cdr3_aa: CAWTSGTTYEQYF

v_call: TRBV9
clone_size: NA
d_call: TRBD2
j_call: TRBJ2-5
cdr3_nt: TGTGCCAGCAGCGTAGCCCTACTAGCGGGAGTAGTTGAGACCCAGTACTTC
cdr3_aa: CASSVALLAGVVETQYF

v_call: TRBV7-7
clone_size: NA
d_call: NA
j_call: TRBJ1-1
cdr3_nt: TGTGCCAGCAGCGTCTCCCGGGAGACTGAAGCTTTCTTT
cdr3_aa: CASSVSRETEAFF

v_call: TRBV9
clone_size: NA
d_call: NA
j_call: TRBJ2-7
cdr3_nt: TGTGCCAGCAGCAGAGGGACACTCTACGAGCAGTACTTC
cdr3_aa: CASSRGTLYEQYF

v_call: TRBV14
clone_size: once
d_call: NA
j_call: TRBJ2-7
cdr3_nt: TGTGCCAGCAGCCAAGAAATATCGGGGAGCGAGCAGTACTTC
cdr3_aa: CASSQEISGSEQYF

v_call: TRBV19
clone_size: NA
d_call: TRBD1
j_call: TRBJ2-7
cdr3_nt: TGTGCCAGTAGTATAGCAGGCGGGACAGGGGACTCCTACGAGCAGTACTTC
cdr3_aa: CASSIAGGTGDSYEQYF

v_call: TRBV27
clone_size: NA
d_call: NA
j_call: TRBJ1-5
cdr3_nt: TGTGCCAGCAGTTTCAGGTTGTATCAGCCCCAGCATTTT
cdr3_aa: CASSFRLYQPQHF

v_call: TRBV11-2
clone_size: NA
d_call: TRBD2
j_call: TRBJ2-7
cdr3_nt: TGTGCCAGCAGCCCCTTCGGGGGGGCCTACGAGCAGTACTTC
cdr3_aa: CASSPFGGAYEQYF

v_call: TRBV4-3
clone_size: NA
d_call: TRBD2
j_call: TRBJ2-1
cdr3_nt: TGCGCCAGCAGCCAAGAACAGGGACTAGCGGGGACCGAGGGAGGTGAGCAGTTCTTC
cdr3_aa: CASSQEQGLAGTEGGEQFF

v_call: TRBV6-5
clone_size: NA
d_call: NA
j_call: TRBJ1-1
cdr3_nt: TGTGCCAGCAGGAGTGTCACTGAAGCTTTCTTT
cdr3_aa: CASRSVTEAFF

v_call: TRBV6-1
clone_size: NA
d_call: TRBD1
j_call: TRBJ2-7
cdr3_nt: TGTGCCAGCGGGACAGGGAGCTCCTACGAGCAGTACTTC
cdr3_aa: CASGTGSSYEQYF

v_call: TRBV28
clone_size: NA
d_call: NA
j_call: TRBJ1-3
cdr3_nt: TGTGCCAGCAGTTTTAGGGGGGCAGGCGGAAACACCATATATTTT
cdr3_aa: CASSFRGAGGNTIYF

v_call: TRBV5-4
clone_size: NA
d_call: NA
j_call: TRBJ2-1
cdr3_nt: TGTGCCAGCAGCTTGGTTAGCGGGGACAGCAATGAGCAGTTCTTC
cdr3_aa: CASSLVSGDSNEQFF

v_call: TRBV30
clone_size: few
d_call: NA
j_call: TRBJ1-6
cdr3_nt: TGTGCCTGGAGTGTCGCTAGAACCCTCCACTTT
cdr3_aa: CAWSVARTLHF

v_call: TRBV5-1
clone_size: NA
d_call: NA
j_call: TRBJ2-3
cdr3_nt: TGCGCCAGCAGCTTAACAGGTATCCCAGATACGCAGTATTTT
cdr3_aa: CASSLTGIPDTQYF

v_call: TRBV5-1
clone_size: NA
d_call: TRBD1
j_call: TRBJ2-7
cdr3_nt: TGCGCCAGCAGCACGGGACAGGGGGAGTCCTACGAGCAGTACTTC
cdr3_aa: CASSTGQGESYEQYF

v_call: TRBV6-1
clone_size: NA
d_call: TRBD2
j_call: TRBJ2-3
cdr3_nt: TGTGCCAGCAGTGGGCAGACTAGCGGGAGGGCTGGCACAGATACGCAGTATTTT
cdr3_aa: CASSGQTSGRAGTDTQYF

v_call: TRBV19
clone_size: NA
d_call: TRBD1
j_call: TRBJ2-7
cdr3_nt: TGTGCCAGTAGTTCCCGACAGGGGCCCTACGAGCAGTACTTC
cdr3_aa: CASSSRQGPYEQYF

v_call: TRBV5-1
clone_size: NA
d_call: NA
j_call: TRBJ2-6
cdr3_nt: TGCGCCAGCAGCCCACTGGGGGGCGGCCTTTTCTCTGGGGCCAACGTCCTGACTTTC
cdr3_aa: CASSPLGGGLFSGANVLTF

v_call: TRBV30
clone_size: NA
d_call: NA
j_call: TRBJ1-2
cdr3_nt: TGTGCCTGGAGTTCGCTGGACTTCAACTATGGCTACACCTTC
cdr3_aa: CAWSSLDFNYGYTF

v_call: TRBV28
clone_size: NA
d_call: TRBD1
j_call: TRBJ1-2
cdr3_nt: TGTGCCAGCAAACGGACAGGGAATAACTATGGCTACACCTTC
cdr3_aa: CASKRTGNNYGYTF

v_call: TRBV5-6
clone_size: NA
d_call: NA
j_call: TRBJ2-7
cdr3_nt: TGTGCCAGCAGCTCGACAGGTGACTCCTACGAGCAGTACTTC
cdr3_aa: CASSSTGDSYEQYF

v_call: TRBV12-1
clone_size: NA
d_call: NA
j_call: TRBJ1-4
cdr3_nt: TGTGCCACTGAGGGCAAGGGAGAAGAAAAACTGTTTTTT
cdr3_aa: CATEGKGEEKLFF

v_call: TRBV7-2
clone_size: NA
d_call: NA
j_call: TRBJ2-7
cdr3_nt: TGTGCCAGCAGCTTAGTGTGGCGCGAGCAGTACTTC
cdr3_aa: CASSLVWREQYF

v_call: TRBV6-5
clone_size: NA
d_call: TRBD1
j_call: TRBJ1-2
cdr3_nt: TGTGCCAGCAGTTACTCGTCGGCAGGGGGCTCCTATGGCTACACCTTC
cdr3_aa: CASSYSSAGGSYGYTF